The 19 T cell receptor beta chains in this list originate from one sample, sequenced in a study of T cell repertoires in cytomegalovirus infection. TCRdb used MiXCR to reprocess the reads, holding one entry per CDR3 protein. The sample lists some 590,000 distinct CDR3 sequences, roughly 43% seen once, with roughly 50% in the top ten. The antigens these receptors bind are not known. Sequenced here: cultured PBMCs, sampled from culture after CMV antigen stimulation. The receptors were sampled from a human donor in good health (CMV status not recorded). Some clones in this sample may be carry-over from other donors' samples.

The chain couples TRBV14 to TRBJ2-2; weak D call: TRBD1 (6 bases). The CDR3 covers 17 residues. V shed 9 bases and J shed 7 bases, with 27 bases lying between them. Germline lookup yields CDR1 SGHDN and CDR2 FVKESK. The CDR3 sequence is CASSQSGRPQGNGELFF. The CDR3 nucleotides read TGTGCCAGTTCACAGAGTGGACGTCCCCAGGGGAACGGGGAGCTGTTTTTT.

The rearrangement links TRBV10-3 to TRBJ2-1, with a tentative D call TRBD1 (5 bases). V was pared by 3 bases and J by 6 bases, with 27 bases between. Germline loops: CDR1 ENHRY, CDR2 SYGVKD. The length of the CDR3 is 19 residues. CDR3 DNA sequence: TGTGCCATCAGTGATATCTTGAAGGACAAAAGATTCGATGGCAATGAGCAGTTCTTC. Translation gives CAISDILKDKRFDGNEQFF.

V and J are TRBV7-2 and TRBJ2-3; D ambiguous. Trimming stripped 1 base from V and 0 bases from J, with 11 bases between. This CDR3 is built from 16 residues. Germline V lookup: CDR1 SGHTA, CDR2 FQGNSA. The CDR3 loop is CASSLGRISSTDTQYF. In DNA, the CDR3 is TGTGCCAGCAGCTTAGGTCGGATTTCTAGCACAGATACGCAGTATTTT. The whole variable domain, remainder taken from reference TRBV7-2 and TRBJ2-3, is GAGVSQSPSNKVTEKGKDVELRCDPISGHTALYWYRQSLGQGLEFLIYFQGNSAPDKSGLPSDRFSAERTGGSVSTLTIQRTQQEDSAVYLCASSLGRISSTDTQYFGPGTRLTVL.

This chain connects TRBV6-2 or TRBV6-3 to TRBJ2-7, with 8 bases aligning to TRBD2. The junction had 7 bases not matched to a gene; V was cut back by 7 bases and J by 5 bases. CDR3 size: 13 residues. Germline V gene lookup returns CDR1 MNHEY and CDR2 SVGEGT. This chain's CDR3 is CASTVAGWDEQYF. For the CDR3, the DNA is TGTGCCAGCACCGTAGCGGGGTGGGACGAGCAGTACTTC.

At least ten counts were recorded for this clonotype. This chain joins TRBV7-2 and TRBJ1-4; TRBD1 is a possible D gene (6 bases). Germline CDR1 reads SGHTA; CDR2 reads FQGNSA. V lost 10 bases, J lost 2 bases, and 17 bases lay in between. This CDR3 has 15 residues. DNA for the CDR3: TGTGCCACCTGTCGCACAGGGATTACTAATGAAAAACTGTTTTTT. Protein product: CATCRTGITNEKLFF. Full variable domain (remainder filled in from reference TRBV7-2 and TRBJ1-4): GAGVSQSPSNKVTEKGKDVELRCDPISGHTALYWYRQSLGQGLEFLIYFQGNSAPDKSGLPSDRFSAERTGGSVSTLTIQRTQQEDSAVYLCATCRTGITNEKLFFGSGTQLSVL.

The V call is TRBV6-8, the J call TRBJ2-3; D unresolved. The V gene lost 4 bases and the J gene lost 3 bases, with 8 bases spanning the gap. The CDR3 runs 13 residues. Germline lookup yields CDR1 MNHGY and CDR2 SAAAGT. CDR3 protein: CASSSEVTDTQYF. For the CDR3, the DNA is TGTGCCAGCAGTTCAGAGGTAACAGATACGCAGTATTTT.

This clonotype was detected ten times or more. The V gene is TRBV7-2, the J gene TRBJ2-2; D uncertain. The germline V and J ends were trimmed by 1 base and 5 bases, with 8 bases remaining between them. The CDR3 sequence is 14 residues long. CDR1 is SGHTA, CDR2 FQGNSA, per germline. As DNA, the CDR3 is TGTGCCAGCAGCTTAGGTTCGTGGACCGGGGAGCTGTTTTTT. Translation: CASSLGSWTGELFF.

The sample holds a few counts of this clonotype. CDR3 sequence: CASSLGPTRDEQFF. CDR3 coding DNA: TGTGCCAGCAGCTTAGGACCTACCAGAGATGAGCAGTTCTTC. The chain employs TRBV7-8 and TRBJ2-1; D unclear. The germline gives CDR1 SGHVS, CDR2 FQNEAQ. The CDR3 length is 14 residues. V lost 1 base to trimming and J lost 8 bases, with 12 bases between them.

There are many counts of this clonotype. The rearrangement links TRBV28 to TRBJ2-7; D gene ambiguous. V shed 6 bases and J shed 1 base, with 10 bases lying between them. This CDR3 spans 13 amino acids. In germline, CDR1 is MDHEN, CDR2 SYDVKM. The CDR3 nucleotides are TGTGCCAGCAGCCCCGGGCAGTCCTACGAGCAGTACTTC. Protein product: CASSPGQSYEQYF.

The rearrangement joins TRBV20-1 to TRBJ2-1; 7 nucleotides agree with TRBD2. V was pared by 5 bases and J by 6 bases, with 10 bases of the junction left unmatched. The CDR3 is 14 amino acids. From germline, CDR1 is DFQATT and CDR2 SNEGSKA (reference sequence). The CDR3 DNA reads TGCAGTGCTTCGGCGGGAGATGCCTCCAATGAGCAGTTCTTC. Translation gives CSASAGDASNEQFF.

The V call is TRBV29-1, the J call TRBJ2-1, with D perhaps TRBD1 (6 bases). Trimming stripped 7 bases from V and 9 bases from J, with 13 bases between. Germline-derived CDR1 and CDR2 are SQVTM and ANQGSEA. The CDR3 runs to 11 residues. In DNA, the CDR3 is TGCAGCGCACAGGGCCGGGGTGAGCAGTTCTTC. Its translation is CSAQGRGEQFF.

The V call is TRBV2, the J call TRBJ2-3; D is unclear. CDR3 size: 15 residues. The germline CDR1 and CDR2 sequences are SNHLY and FYNNEI. Trimming took 2 bases from V and 5 from J, leaving 14 bases between them. The CDR3 DNA reads TGTGCCAGCAGTGAATTTGGCAGGTCAAAAGATACGCAGTATTTT. Residues: CASSEFGRSKDTQYF.

V gene TRBV12-3 or TRBV12-4 combines with J gene TRBJ2-7; D may be TRBD1 (6 bases). CDR3 size: 13 residues. V was cut by 6 bases and J by 3 bases, with 12 bases left in between. Written as DNA, the CDR3 is TGTGCCAGCAGCCCCAGGGACAACTACGAGCAGTACTTC. Protein product: CASSPRDNYEQYF.

Only a few counts were recorded for this clonotype. The rearrangement joins TRBV6-1 to TRBJ2-3; the D gene is possibly TRBD2 (6 bases). Germline values: CDR1 MNHNS, CDR2 SASEGT. The germline V and J ends were trimmed by 1 base and 5 bases, with 16 bases remaining between them. The CDR3 loop spans 16 amino acids. CDR3 sequence reads: CASSEDGRIREDTQYF. The CDR3 bases are TGTGCCAGCAGTGAAGATGGGAGGATCCGGGAAGATACGCAGTATTTT.

V gene TRBV24-1 combines with J gene TRBJ2-1; D uncertain. The V gene lost 5 bases and the J gene lost 7 bases, with 5 bases spanning the gap. Germline V gene lookup returns CDR1 KGHDR and CDR2 SFDVKD. The CDR3 sequence is 11 residues long. The CDR3 coding sequence is TGTGCCACCAGTGTGGATAATGAGCAGTTCTTC. As protein: CATSVDNEQFF.

This clonotype was observed a handful of times. This rearrangement joins TRBV2 to TRBJ2-5, with a weak D call TRBD1 (5 bases). CDR3 length: 14 residues. Between the trimmed V and J ends, which lost 1 base and 5 bases, there was a span of 11 bases. From germline, CDR1 is SNHLY and CDR2 FYNNEI. The CDR3 region has the DNA TGTGCCAGCAGTGAAGAAGGGGCCGGTGAGACCCAGTACTTC. It specifies CASSEEGAGETQYF.

The V gene is TRBV28, the J gene TRBJ2-7, with D possibly TRBD1 on 5 matching bases. Germline V gene sequence: CDR1 MDHEN, CDR2 SYDVKM. The CDR3 covers 15 residues. V was cut by 5 bases and J by 4 bases, with 18 bases left in between. The CDR3: CASSRQTGLWYEQYF. The CDR3 DNA reads TGTGCCAGCAGTCGACAGACCGGGTTGTGGTACGAGCAGTACTTC.

The V call is TRBV6-5, the J call TRBJ1-1; D might be TRBD1 (5 bases). V shed 2 bases and J shed 3 bases, with 13 bases lying between them. This CDR3 spans 15 amino acids. CDR1 and CDR2 (germline): MNHEY, SVGAGI. CDR3 in amino acids: CASSYSTGAYTEAFF. In DNA, the CDR3 is TGTGCCAGCAGTTACAGTACCGGGGCGTACACTGAAGCTTTCTTT.

This clonotype was seen a handful of times. The rearrangement uses TRBV19 and TRBJ1-5, with TRBD1 as a possible D gene (5 bases). Germline CDR1 is LNHDA and CDR2 is SQIVND (reference sequence). The germline V and J ends were trimmed by 3 bases and 4 bases, with 19 bases remaining between them. The CDR3 has 17 amino acids. The CDR3 sequence is CASSMRRDPTQNQPQHF. CDR3 bases: TGTGCCAGTAGTATGCGAAGGGACCCAACCCAGAATCAGCCCCAGCATTTT.